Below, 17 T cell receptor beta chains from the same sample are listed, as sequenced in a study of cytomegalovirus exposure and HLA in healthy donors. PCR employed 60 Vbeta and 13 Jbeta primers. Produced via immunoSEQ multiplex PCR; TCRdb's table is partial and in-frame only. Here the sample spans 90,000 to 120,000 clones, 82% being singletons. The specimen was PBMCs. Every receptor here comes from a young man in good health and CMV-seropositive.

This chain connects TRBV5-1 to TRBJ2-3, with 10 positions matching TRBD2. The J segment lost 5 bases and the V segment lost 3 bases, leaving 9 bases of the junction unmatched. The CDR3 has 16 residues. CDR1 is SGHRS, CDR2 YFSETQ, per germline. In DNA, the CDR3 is TGCGCCAGCAGCTCAAAGCGGGGGGGCTTTGAAGATACGCAGTATTTT. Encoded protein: CASSSKRGGFEDTQYF.

CDR3 in DNA: TGTGCCAGCAGTTTATCAGGGACTAGAGGCGATACGCAGTATTTT. Protein sequence: CASSLSGTRGDTQYF. The rearrangement uses TRBV27 and TRBJ2-3; 8 bases are a match to TRBD2. Germline lookup yields CDR1 MNHEY and CDR2 SMNVEV (reference sequence). This CDR3 contains 15 residues. V was clipped by 0 bases and J by 6 bases; unmatched bases: 5.

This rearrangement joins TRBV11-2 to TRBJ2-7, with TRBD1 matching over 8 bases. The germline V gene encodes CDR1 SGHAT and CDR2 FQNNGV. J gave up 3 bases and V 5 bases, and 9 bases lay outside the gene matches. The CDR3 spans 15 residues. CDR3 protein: CASSPDRGLGYEQYF. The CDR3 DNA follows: TGTGCCAGCAGCCCTGACAGGGGTCTAGGCTACGAGCAGTACTTC.

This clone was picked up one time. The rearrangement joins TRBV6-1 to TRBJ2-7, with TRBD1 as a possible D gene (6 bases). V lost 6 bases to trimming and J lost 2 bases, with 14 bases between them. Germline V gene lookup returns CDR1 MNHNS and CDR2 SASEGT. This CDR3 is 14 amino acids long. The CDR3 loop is CASRLQGVPYEQYF. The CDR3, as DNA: TGTGCCAGCAGGCTACAGGGAGTCCCCTACGAGCAGTACTTC.

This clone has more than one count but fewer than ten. CDR3 nucleotide sequence: TGTGCCAGCAGCTTCCGTCAGGATTCCGCCCATGGGGGCTACACCTTC. This translates into CASSFRQDSAHGGYTF. The gene calls are TRBV13 and TRBJ1-2; no clear D gene. CDR3 length: 16 amino acids. V was clipped by 3 bases and J by 8 bases, with 22 bases between them. Germline assignment: CDR1 PRHDT and CDR2 FYEKMQ (reference sequence).

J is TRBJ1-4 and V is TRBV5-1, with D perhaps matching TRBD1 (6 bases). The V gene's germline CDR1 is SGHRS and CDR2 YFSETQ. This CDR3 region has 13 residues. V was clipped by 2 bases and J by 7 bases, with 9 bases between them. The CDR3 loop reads CASSLQGGEKLFF. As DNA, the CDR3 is TGCGCCAGCAGCTTACAGGGTGGTGAAAAACTGTTTTTT.

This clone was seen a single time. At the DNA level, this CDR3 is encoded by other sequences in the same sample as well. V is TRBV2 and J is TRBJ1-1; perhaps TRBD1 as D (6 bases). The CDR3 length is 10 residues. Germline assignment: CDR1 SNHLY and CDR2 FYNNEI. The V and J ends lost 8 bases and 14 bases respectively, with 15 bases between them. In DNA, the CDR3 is TGTGCCAGCGGGACCAGGGGAGCCTTCTTT. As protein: CASGTRGAFF.

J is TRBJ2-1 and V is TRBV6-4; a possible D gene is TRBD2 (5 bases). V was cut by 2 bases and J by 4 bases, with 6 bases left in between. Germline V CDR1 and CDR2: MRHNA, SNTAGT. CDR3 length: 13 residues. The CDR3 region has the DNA TGTGCCAGCAGTGACAGCGGATACAATGAGCAGTTCTTC. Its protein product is CASSDSGYNEQFF.

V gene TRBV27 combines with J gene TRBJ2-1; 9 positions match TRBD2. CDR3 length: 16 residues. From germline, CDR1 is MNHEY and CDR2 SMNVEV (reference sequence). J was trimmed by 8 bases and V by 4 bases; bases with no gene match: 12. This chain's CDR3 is CASSYKGRGGWYEQFF. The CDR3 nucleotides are TGTGCCAGCAGTTATAAGGGGCGGGGGGGCTGGTATGAGCAGTTCTTC.

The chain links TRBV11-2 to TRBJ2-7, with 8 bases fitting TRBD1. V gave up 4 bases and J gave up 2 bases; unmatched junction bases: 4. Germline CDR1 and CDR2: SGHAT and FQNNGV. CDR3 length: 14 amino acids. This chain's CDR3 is CASSYGQGTYEQYF. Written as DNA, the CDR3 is TGTGCCAGCAGCTACGGACAGGGCACCTACGAGCAGTACTTC.

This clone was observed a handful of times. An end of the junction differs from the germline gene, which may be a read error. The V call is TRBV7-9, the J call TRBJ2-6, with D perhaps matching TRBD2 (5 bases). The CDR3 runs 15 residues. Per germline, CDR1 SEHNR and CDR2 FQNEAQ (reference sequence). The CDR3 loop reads CASSLGAAEQNVLTF. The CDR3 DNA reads TGTGCCAGCAGTTTAGGAGCGGCAGAACAGAACGTCCTGACTTTC.

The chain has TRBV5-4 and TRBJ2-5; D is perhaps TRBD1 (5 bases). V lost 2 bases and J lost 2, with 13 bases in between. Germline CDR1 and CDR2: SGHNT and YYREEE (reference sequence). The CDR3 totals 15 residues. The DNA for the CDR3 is TGTGCCAGCAGCTTTGGGGAAGGGGTACAAGAGACCCAGTACTTC. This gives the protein CASSFGEGVQETQYF.

CDR3 DNA: TGCGCCAGCAGCTGGGACAAGGCCACTGAAGCTTTCTTT. Protein: CASSWDKATEAFF. The chain joins TRBV5-1 to TRBJ1-1, with D maybe TRBD1 (6 bases). Germline assignment: CDR1 SGHRS and CDR2 YFSETQ. The CDR3 contains 13 residues. V dropped 3 bases and J dropped 4 bases, with 10 bases sitting between them. The variable domain in full, completed from reference TRBV5-1 and TRBJ1-1, reads KAGVTQTPRYLIKTRGQQVTLSCSPISGHRSVSWYQQTPGQGLQFLFEYFSETQRNKGNFPGRFSGRQFSNSRSEMNVSTLELGDSALYLCASSWDKATEAFFGQGTRLTVV.

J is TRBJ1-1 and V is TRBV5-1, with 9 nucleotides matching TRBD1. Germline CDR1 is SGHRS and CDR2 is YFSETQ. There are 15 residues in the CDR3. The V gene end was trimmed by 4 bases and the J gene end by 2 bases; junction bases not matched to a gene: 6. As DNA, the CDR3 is TGCGCCAGCAGCCAACCGGACAGGGGTAACACTGAAGCTTTCTTT. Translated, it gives CASSQPDRGNTEAFF.

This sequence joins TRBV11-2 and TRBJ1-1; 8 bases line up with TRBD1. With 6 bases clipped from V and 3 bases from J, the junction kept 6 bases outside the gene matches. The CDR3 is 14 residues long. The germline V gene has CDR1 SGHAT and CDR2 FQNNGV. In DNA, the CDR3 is TGTGCCAGCAGTTACGACAGGGGCTACACTGAAGCTTTCTTT. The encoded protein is CASSYDRGYTEAFF.

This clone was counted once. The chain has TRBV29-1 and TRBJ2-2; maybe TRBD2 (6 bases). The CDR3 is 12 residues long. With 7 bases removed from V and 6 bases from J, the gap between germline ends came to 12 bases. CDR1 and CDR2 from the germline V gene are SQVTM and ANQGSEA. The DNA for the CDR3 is TGCAGCGCCCAGACTAGTCCCGGGGAGCTGTTTTTT. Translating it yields CSAQTSPGELFF.

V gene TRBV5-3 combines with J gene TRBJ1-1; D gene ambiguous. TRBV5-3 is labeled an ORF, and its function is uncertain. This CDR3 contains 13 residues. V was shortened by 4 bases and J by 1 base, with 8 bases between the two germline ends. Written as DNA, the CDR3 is TGTGCCAGAAGCCTTCTTAGGAACACTGAAGCTTTCTTT. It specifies CARSLLRNTEAFF.